The 6 T cell receptor beta chains below come from one sample, sequenced in a study of shared clonotypes between healthy human individuals. The data were produced by immunoSEQ multiplex PCR, yet TCRdb's version contains in-frame clones alone and is incomplete. The data show roughly 2.1 million clones, approximately 94% seen once. CD45RO-negative CD8 cells positively selected for CCR7 made up the naive population, which excluded terminally differentiated effector memory CD45RA+ cells. The sequenced material came from naive CD8+ T cells from PBMCs. The receptor source for this set is a man between 18 and 29 years old in good health. Some clones in this sample may be carry-over from other donors' samples.

The chain recombines TRBV9 with TRBJ2-1; D is unresolved. V gave up 3 bases and J gave up 7 bases, with 20 bases separating them. CDR3 length: 16 residues. Germline CDR1 and CDR2: SGDLS and YYNGEE. The CDR3 coding sequence is TGTGCCAGCAGCGCCCGAAATTCCCTGGTCGATAATGAGCAGTTCTTC. Protein product: CASSARNSLVDNEQFF. Filled out from reference TRBV9 and TRBJ2-1, the complete variable domain reads DSGVTQTPKHLITATGQRVTLRCSPRSGDLSVYWYQQSLDQGLQFLIQYYNGEERAKGNILERFSAQQFPDLHSELNLSSLELGDSALYFCASSARNSLVDNEQFFGPGTRLTVL.

The chain links TRBV9 to TRBJ1-2; 9 bases are a match to TRBD1. Germline loops: CDR1 SGDLS, CDR2 YYNGEE. The CDR3 contains 16 residues. Unmatched junction bases numbered 11, after V lost 2 bases and J lost 6 bases. The CDR3 DNA follows: TGTGCCAGCAGCGTGGGACAGGGCATATCTGATCATGGCTACACCTTC. This sequence encodes CASSVGQGISDHGYTF.

The J gene is TRBJ2-1, the V gene TRBV5-6, with 7 positions matching TRBD1. The CDR3 has 16 amino acids. The ends lost 0 bases at V and 3 bases at J; junction bases unmatched: 6. The V gene's germline CDR1 is SGHDT and CDR2 YYEEEE. CDR3 protein: CASSLVGQGVYNEQFF. CDR3 nucleotides: TGTGCCAGCAGCTTGGTGGGGCAGGGGGTCTACAATGAGCAGTTCTTC.

This chain connects TRBV25-1 to TRBJ2-1; D is ambiguous. In germline, CDR1 is MGHDK, CDR2 SYGVNS. Trimming removed 3 bases from V and 10 bases from J, with 7 bases in between. This CDR3 is 11 amino acids long. The CDR3 reads CASSESREQFF. The CDR3 DNA follows: TGTGCCAGCAGTGAGTCGCGGGAGCAGTTCTTC. Complete variable domain (other parts from reference TRBV25-1 and TRBJ2-1): EADIYQTPRYLVIGTGKKITLECSQTMGHDKMYWYQQDPGMELHLIHYSYGVNSTEKGDLSSESTVSRIRTEHFPLTLESARPSHTSQYLCASSESREQFFGPGTRLTVL.

The chain joins TRBV16 to TRBJ2-7; possibly TRBD2 for D (6 bases). The V end lost 4 bases, the J end lost 2 bases, and 12 bases lay between the germline ends. The CDR3 has 14 amino acids. Per germline, CDR1 KGHSY and CDR2 FQNENV. The CDR3 protein is CASSPGGRTYEQYF. DNA of the CDR3: TGTGCCAGCAGCCCCGGGGGACGGACCTACGAGCAGTACTTC.

The CDR3 region is CASTDPNTGELFF. The CDR3 nucleotides read TGTGCCAGTACCGATCCCAACACCGGGGAGCTGTTTTTT. The chain has TRBV6-5 and TRBJ2-2; no clear D. Germline V gene sequence: CDR1 MNHEY, CDR2 SVGAGI. This CDR3 region has 13 residues. V was trimmed by 9 bases and J by 2 bases, leaving 10 bases between them.